This T cell receptor (beta chain) was sequenced in a study of T cell responses to AZD1222 COVID-19 vaccine. Study results and caveats: There were mostly white British donors and more females than males, and clonal diversity was possibly underestimated. Spike was spanned by vaccine-associated CD4 TCRs, with dominance at 160-218 and 743-854.

The assay was immunoSEQ multiplex PCR, and TCRdb's table has in-frame clones only and misses some. The sample yields about 160,000 clones, roughly 94% seen once. Regarding this clone: What it binds is unknown.

The sample was peripheral blood, taken on day 0 of AZD1222 vaccination. This TCR came from an adult in good health.

CDR3 sequence reads: CASSSIGSSGTGELFF. The CDR3 DNA follows: TGTGCCAGCAGCTCAATCGGATCCTCGGGGACCGGGGAGCTGTTTTTT. This chain uses TRBV27 with TRBJ2-2, with D perhaps TRBD2 (5 bases). The germline CDR1 and CDR2 sequences are MNHEY and SMNVEV (reference sequence). The CDR3 is made up of 16 amino acids. Trimming pared 6 bases from V and 5 bases from J, leaving 19 bases between.